This T cell receptor beta chain came from a study of human T cells and chemical hapten exposure. Germline V CDR1 and CDR2: SGHTA, FQGTGA. V was pared by 0 bases and J by 8 bases, with 4 bases of the junction left unmatched. This CDR3 region has 15 residues. Study outcomes and limitations: The number of TCRs over 1 in 1000 frequency stayed unchanged after DPC.

Indicated time point: pre-sensitization, week 0. Treatment specified: therapeutic diphenylcyclopropenone sensitization with weekly scalp DPC. There are many counts of this clonotype. Its antigen remains unknown. One entry per CDR3 protein results from TCRdb running MiXCR on the RACE reads. The table records over 55,000 distinct CDR3 sequences, 9.9% of them present only once. This rearrangement joins TRBV7-3 to TRBJ1-6; 7 bases fit TRBD1. The specimen was whole blood, collected in connection with sensitization to the hapten diphenylcyclopropenone (DPC). This receptor was obtained from a man between 40 and 49 years old with alopecia areata. Some clones in this sample may be carry-over from other donors' samples. CDR3 sequence: CASSLTSGGYSPLHF. In DNA, the CDR3 is TGTGCCAGCAGCTTAACGTCAGGGGGGTATTCACCCCTCCACTTT.